Included here is one T cell receptor beta chain sequence, with context. What it binds is unknown. PCR was performed using 60 Vbeta and 13 Jbeta primers. Original methodology: Later, 75 million to 100 million unique TCR beta chains were counted in an analysis, and about 10 million of them were shared. Measured with immunoSEQ multiplex PCR; TCRdb has only the in-frame clones, and not every one. The V and J calls and clone size were taken over from that table, and D and trimming were inferred from the DNA. The sample gives 160,000 or so clones, around 70% of which show up once; 4% to 5% is in the top ten. These data are taken from a study of cytomegalovirus exposure and HLA in healthy donors. Study outcomes and limitations: The authors later found most CMV-associated TCR beta chains appeared HLA-restricted.

As for the donors, each was a healthy bone marrow donor. This CDR3 contains 13 residues. V lost 4 bases to trimming and J lost 1 base, with 10 bases between them. CDR1 is GTSNPN, CDR2 SVGIG, per germline (reference sequence). The chain is built from TRBV30 and TRBJ1-1; D not resolved. Sequenced material: PBMCs. The TCR comes from a man aged 18 to 29 in good health and CMV-seropositive. DNA for the CDR3: TGTGCCTGGACCCCCGGCGGGAACACTGAAGCTTTCTTT. It encodes CAWTPGGNTEAFF.